The 8 T cell receptor beta chains listed next were all sequenced from one sample in a study of blood T cell repertoires in COVID-19. TCRdb keeps only in-frame clones here, not all; method: immunoSEQ multiplex PCR. The table records 200,000 to 250,000 clones, roughly 84% of them present only once. What was sequenced was peripheral blood. The receptors stem from a middle-aged man with active or convalescent COVID-19.

This chain links TRBV28 with TRBJ2-7, with D tentatively TRBD1 (5 bases). The CDR3 has 16 residues. Between the trimmed V and J ends, which lost 3 bases and 5 bases, there was a span of 20 bases. Germline CDR1 MDHEN, CDR2 SYDVKM. CDR3 sequence: CASSLGPTRAGNEQYV. The CDR3 coding sequence is TGTGCCAGCAGTTTGGGTCCAACTCGGGCAGGGAACGAGCAGTACGTC.

The genes are TRBV19 and TRBJ1-2, with D perhaps matching TRBD1 (5 bases). V lost 5 bases and J lost 8, with 18 bases in between. CDR1 is LNHDA, CDR2 SQIVND, per germline (reference sequence). The CDR3 is 14 amino acids. CDR3 nucleotides: TGTGCCAGTAGTGCCGCACCACAGGTGGGAGGCTACACCTTC. This sequence encodes CASSAAPQVGGYTF.

The rearrangement joins TRBV19 to TRBJ1-1, with 8 bases that match TRBD1. Germline values: CDR1 LNHDA, CDR2 SQIVND (reference sequence). V trimming: 5 bases; J trimming: 3 bases; junction bases outside the gene matches: 8. This CDR3 region has 15 residues. The CDR3 region has the DNA TGTGCCAGTAGTTTTTTGACAGGGGTGTACACTGAAGCTTTCTTT. As protein: CASSFLTGVYTEAFF.

This chain connects TRBV28 to TRBJ2-3; the match to TRBD2 covers 7 bases. Losses at the gene ends were 6 bases for V and 1 base for J; bases not matched to a gene: 4. This CDR3 has 14 residues. Germline V lookup: CDR1 MDHEN, CDR2 SYDVKM. The CDR3 spells CASRGLAGTDTQYF. DNA for the CDR3: TGTGCCAGCAGGGGTCTAGCGGGCACAGATACGCAGTATTTT.

The chain combines TRBV6-1 with TRBJ1-4; D ambiguous. The germline V gene has CDR1 MNHNS and CDR2 SASEGT. The V end lost 2 bases, the J end lost 3 bases, and 10 bases lay between the germline ends. The CDR3 loop spans 15 amino acids. The CDR3 coding sequence is TGTGCCAGCAGTGAACTGAGGGCAGCTAATGAAAAACTGTTTTTT. This codes for CASSELRAANEKLFF.

CDR3 nucleotide sequence: TGTGCCAGCAGCCTGGGACAGGGGGCGGGGAATGAGCAGTTCTTC. Protein: CASSLGQGAGNEQFF. The chain joins TRBV11-3 to TRBJ2-1; 12 positions match TRBD1. The CDR3 loop spans 15 amino acids. Germline loops: CDR1 SGHNT, CDR2 YENEEA. V shed 5 bases and J 7 bases; nucleotides not matched to a gene: 6.

The table lists this clone with a count of one. The chain uses TRBV11-3 and TRBJ1-1, with TRBD1 as a possible D gene (5 bases). Trimming removed 2 bases at V and 3 bases at J, with 7 bases between. There are 13 residues in the CDR3. CDR1 and CDR2 (germline): SGHNT, YENEEA. The CDR3 DNA is TGTGCCAGCAGCTTACAGGGTTACACTGAAGCTTTCTTT. As protein: CASSLQGYTEAFF.

The chain employs TRBV27 and TRBJ2-7; D not resolved. CDR3 length: 14 amino acids. V dropped 3 bases and J dropped 5 bases, with 14 bases sitting between them. CDR1 is MNHEY, CDR2 SMNVEV, per germline (reference sequence). In DNA form, the CDR3 reads TGTGCCAGCAGTTTCTTGTCCAGTCTGCACGAGCAGTACTTC. Amino acid sequence: CASSFLSSLHEQYF.